The next 22 T cell receptor beta chains were all read from a single sample in a study of blood T cell repertoires in COVID-19. TCRdb's copy holds only in-frame clones and misses some; the assay was immunoSEQ multiplex PCR. The profile shows 110,000 to 150,000 clones, around 88% of them singletons. Sequencing was performed on peripheral blood. The source is a woman aged 60-70 years with acute or convalescent COVID-19.

The V gene is TRBV5-6, the J gene TRBJ1-5; TRBD1 agrees at 9 bases. Trimming took 4 bases from V and 3 from J; bases not matched to a gene: 5. CDR1 and CDR2 (germline): SGHDT, YYEEEE. The CDR3 is 15 residues long. CDR3 region: CASSLRDRDNQPQHF. CDR3 nucleotide sequence: TGTGCCAGCAGCCTCCGGGACAGGGACAATCAGCCCCAGCATTTT.

This chain links TRBV6-5 with TRBJ1-1; D is undetermined. Germline V lookup: CDR1 MNHEY, CDR2 SVGAGI. The V end lost 7 bases, the J end lost 4 bases, and 16 bases lay between the germline ends. This CDR3 has 14 residues. CDR3: CASKMGSLSTEAFF. CDR3 coding DNA: TGTGCCAGCAAAATGGGCAGTTTGAGCACTGAAGCTTTCTTT.

The sample holds one count of this clone. The chain couples TRBV9 to TRBJ2-2; 9 bases are a match to TRBD2. This CDR3 is built from 17 residues. The germline V gene encodes CDR1 SGDLS and CDR2 YYNGEE. Trimming at V came to 3 bases and at J to 3 bases, leaving 9 bases not matched to a gene. In nucleotides, the CDR3 is TGTGCCAGCAGCGCCCGTCCCAGCGGGGGGTACACCGGGGAGCTGTTTTTT. Its protein is CASSARPSGGYTGELFF.

The chain recombines TRBV7-2 with TRBJ1-6; D unclear. Germline V lookup: CDR1 SGHTA, CDR2 FQGNSA. V dropped 1 base and J dropped 7 bases, with 17 bases sitting between them. There are 17 residues in the CDR3. CDR3 residues: CASSLGPNENWNSPLHF. DNA for the CDR3: TGTGCCAGCAGCTTAGGCCCCAACGAGAATTGGAATTCACCCCTCCACTTT.

The V call is TRBV24-1, the J call TRBJ2-7, with TRBD1 as a possible D gene (6 bases). Germline CDR1 and CDR2: KGHDR and SFDVKD. This CDR3 comprises 13 residues. V shed 6 bases and J shed 2 bases, with 10 bases lying between them. DNA of the CDR3: TGTGCCACCAGTTCAGGGGCGGCCTACGAGCAGTACTTC. The encoded protein is CATSSGAAYEQYF.

This clone occurred a few times. The chain has TRBV10-3 and TRBJ2-3; TRBD1 matches at 11 bases. Germline trimming cut 4 bases from V and 4 bases from J; bases unmatched to any gene: 10. This CDR3 has 17 amino acids. The germline V gene has CDR1 ENHRY and CDR2 SYGVKD. The CDR3 reads CAISVPPGQGASDTQYF. CDR3 coding DNA: TGTGCCATCAGTGTGCCCCCAGGACAGGGGGCTTCAGATACGCAGTATTTT.

The V call is TRBV5-1, the J call TRBJ2-2; D is unclear. CDR3 size: 14 residues. V was cut by 2 bases and J by 0 bases, with 5 bases left in between. In germline, CDR1 is SGHRS, CDR2 YFSETQ. The CDR3 sequence is CASSLTANTGELFF. In nucleotides, the CDR3 is TGCGCCAGCAGCTTAACAGCGAACACCGGGGAGCTGTTTTTT.

The rearrangement joins TRBV4-3 to TRBJ2-1; weak D call: TRBD1 (5 bases). V lost 1 base to trimming and J lost 7 bases, with 5 bases between them. The CDR3 is 12 residues long. Germline CDR1 and CDR2: LGHNA and YSLEER. The CDR3 loop is CASSQAGNEQFF. The CDR3 DNA is TGCGCCAGCAGCCAAGCAGGGAATGAGCAGTTCTTC.

The table lists this clone with a count of one. This sequence joins TRBV2 and TRBJ2-2, with D tentatively TRBD2 (6 bases). The CDR3 totals 15 residues. The V end was cut by 3 bases, the J end by 0 bases, with 8 bases between. Per germline, CDR1 SNHLY and CDR2 FYNNEI. The DNA for the CDR3 is TGTGCCAGCAGTGAGGGGGGAGCGAACACCGGGGAGCTGTTTTTT. Translated, it gives CASSEGGANTGELFF. The full variable domain, in which reference TRBV2 and TRBJ2-2 provide the parts outside the CDR3, is EPEVTQTPSHQVTQMGQEVILRCVPISNHLYFYWYRQILGQKVEFLVSFYNNEISEKSEIFDDQFSVERPDGSNFTLKIRSTKLEDSAMYFCASSEGGANTGELFFGEGSRLTVL.

CDR3 sequence reads: CASSSGRADSSNGYTF. The CDR3 nucleotides read TGTGCCAGCAGCTCCGGGCGTGCGGACAGCTCAAATGGCTACACCTTC. This chain links TRBV7-3 with TRBJ1-2; D perhaps matches TRBD1 (6 bases). The CDR3 loop spans 16 amino acids. V was trimmed by 4 bases and J by 6 bases, leaving 21 bases between them. Germline CDR1 and CDR2: SGHTA and FQGTGA. The entire variable domain, with the rest obtained from reference TRBV7-3 and TRBJ1-2, is as follows: GAGVSQTPSNKVTEKGKYVELRCDPISGHTALYWYRQSLGQGPEFLIYFQGTGAADDSGLPNDRFFAVRPEGSVSTLKIQRTERGDSAVYLCASSSGRADSSNGYTFGSGTRLTVV.

V gene TRBV4-3 combines with J gene TRBJ2-2; 8 positions match TRBD2. V gave up 0 bases and J gave up 4 bases; unmatched junction bases: 7. The CDR3 contains 17 residues. Germline assignment: CDR1 LGHNA and CDR2 YSLEER. The CDR3 region is CASSQESVAGSTGELFF. The DNA for the CDR3 is TGCGCCAGCAGCCAAGAAAGTGTAGCGGGGAGCACCGGGGAGCTGTTTTTT.

The rearrangement joins TRBV7-9 to TRBJ2-2; weak D call: TRBD2 (6 bases). Germline V gene lookup returns CDR1 SEHNR and CDR2 FQNEAQ (reference sequence). Between the trimmed V and J ends, which lost 11 bases and 1 base, there was a span of 14 bases. CDR3 size: 14 residues. This chain's CDR3 is CAGAVGGNTGELFF. The CDR3, as DNA: TGTGCCGGAGCAGTCGGGGGGAACACCGGGGAGCTGTTTTTT.

The chain employs TRBV6-5 and TRBJ2-3, with D uncertain. The germline V gene encodes CDR1 MNHEY and CDR2 SVGAGI. The CDR3 spans 12 residues. Trimming cost V 8 bases and J 1 base, with 7 bases left between them. Here the CDR3 DNA reads TGTGCCAGCGTGGCCGGCACAGATACGCAGTATTTT. It yields the protein CASVAGTDTQYF.

The chain has TRBV2 and TRBJ1-1; 9 nucleotides match TRBD1. In germline, CDR1 is SNHLY, CDR2 FYNNEI. V trimming: 7 bases; J trimming: 5 bases; junction bases outside the gene matches: 8. The CDR3 runs to 14 residues. CDR3 amino acids: CASTLGQGWTEAFF. CDR3 in DNA: TGTGCCAGCACGCTAGGACAGGGGTGGACTGAAGCTTTCTTT.

The rearrangement joins TRBV18 to TRBJ1-2, with TRBD1 matching over 8 bases. The CDR3 is made up of 15 amino acids. With 3 bases clipped from V and 7 bases from J, the junction kept 10 bases outside the gene matches. Germline V CDR1 and CDR2: KGHSH, LQKENI. The CDR3 sequence: CASSPTDRETGGYTF. Here the CDR3 DNA reads TGTGCCAGCTCACCTACGGACAGGGAGACTGGTGGCTACACCTTC.

This rearrangement joins TRBV6-5 to TRBJ1-1; 8 bases fit TRBD1. This CDR3 spans 15 amino acids. V gave up 6 bases and J gave up 3 bases; unmatched junction bases: 9. Germline V gives CDR1 MNHEY, CDR2 SVGAGI. CDR3 sequence: CASSPRQGADTEAFF. As DNA, the CDR3 is TGTGCCAGCAGCCCGAGGCAGGGGGCGGACACTGAAGCTTTCTTT.

The gene calls are TRBV9 and TRBJ1-6; 7 bases map to TRBD1. The CDR3 is 15 residues long. J was trimmed by 10 bases and V by 4 bases; bases with no gene match: 11. Germline assignment: CDR1 SGDLS and CDR2 YYNGEE. The CDR3 reads CASSQGGQTHSPLHF. The CDR3 coding sequence is TGTGCCAGCAGCCAGGGGGGACAGACGCACTCACCCCTCCACTTT.

The rearrangement links TRBV2 to TRBJ1-2; the match to TRBD1 covers 9 bases. CDR1 is SNHLY and CDR2 is FYNNEI in the germline V gene. V lost 8 bases to trimming and J lost 0 bases; unmatched junction nucleotides: 10. This CDR3 has 16 amino acids. This CDR3 is CASYGTGSKANYGYTF. The CDR3 DNA is TGTGCCAGCTACGGGACAGGGAGTAAGGCTAACTATGGCTACACCTTC.

The chain is built from TRBV3-1 (or the pseudogene TRBV3-2) and TRBJ1-5, with D hard to call. There are 15 residues in the CDR3. Germline V gene sequence: CDR1 LGHDT, CDR2 YNNKEL (reference sequence). V was trimmed by 0 bases and J by 2 bases, leaving 8 bases between them. The CDR3 bases are TGTGCCAGCAGCCAAGATCTGGCCTGCAATCAGCCCCAGCATTTT. This encodes CASSQDLACNQPQHF.

This chain connects TRBV7-9 to TRBJ2-3, with D possibly matching TRBD2 (5 bases). The CDR3 is made up of 14 amino acids. CDR1 SEHNR and CDR2 FQNEAQ come from the germline V gene (reference sequence). Trimming left V 11 bases short and J 0 bases short, with 15 bases between. CDR3 coding DNA: TGTGCCGGAGGTGAGGAGGCTAGCACAGATACGCAGTATTTT. Its protein product is CAGGEEASTDTQYF.

The V and J genes are TRBV7-8 and TRBJ1-4; unclear D gene. CDR3 length: 15 amino acids. The germline V gene has CDR1 SGHVS and CDR2 FQNEAQ. The V end was cut by 0 bases, the J end by 4 bases, with 9 bases between. CDR3 sequence (DNA): TGTGCCAGCAGCTTAGCTGAGGGCTTTAATGAAAAACTGTTTTTT. It is translated as CASSLAEGFNEKLFF. The variable domain in full, completed from reference TRBV7-8 and TRBJ1-4, reads GAGVSQSPRYKVAKRGQDVALRCDPISGHVSLFWYQQALGQGPEFLTYFQNEAQLDKSGLPSDRFFAERPEGSVSTLKIQRTQQEDSAVYLCASSLAEGFNEKLFFGSGTQLSVL.

This clone is a singleton in its sample. The chain recombines TRBV12-5 with TRBJ2-3; D may be TRBD1 (6 bases). Germline V CDR1 and CDR2: LGHNT, FRNRAP. This CDR3 contains 13 residues. Trimming removed 6 bases at V and 4 bases at J, with 11 bases between. CDR3: CASGHNRADTQYF. The CDR3 bases are TGTGCTAGTGGCCATAACAGGGCAGATACGCAGTATTTT.